Below are 3 T cell receptor beta chains sequenced from a single sample in a study of CD8 T cells in Susac syndrome. The RNA input was roughly 0.45 to 1 ug, and it was reverse transcribed with random hexamers. TCRdb recomputed calls from the immunoSEQ multiplex PCR reads with MiXCR, one row per CDR3 protein. The repertoire holds some 200,000 distinct CDR3 sequences, with over 85% as singletons. Sequences were obtained from CD4+ T cells from PBMCs. The receptor source for this set is a human donor in good health.

V and J are TRBV7-2 and TRBJ2-7; 8 positions match TRBD2. The CDR3 spans 15 residues. Per the germline V gene, CDR1 is SGHTA and CDR2 is FQGNSA. The V gene end was trimmed by 5 bases and the J gene end by 5 bases; junction bases not matched to a gene: 11. Here the CDR3 DNA reads TGTGCCAGCAGCCAAAGGAGCGGGAGCGGCGACGAGCAGTACTTC. Protein product: CASSQRSGSGDEQYF.

The rearrangement uses TRBV6-2 or TRBV6-3 and TRBJ2-5, with 13 bases aligning to TRBD2. CDR3 length: 16 amino acids. Per germline, CDR1 MNHEY and CDR2 SVGEGT. V trimming: 6 bases; J trimming: 6 bases; junction bases outside the gene matches: 10. This chain's CDR3 is CASSRRLAGGRKTQYF. CDR3 bases: TGTGCCAGCAGCAGAAGACTAGCGGGAGGCCGAAAGACCCAGTACTTC.

The chain links TRBV12-3 or TRBV12-4 to TRBJ1-5; 7 nucleotides match TRBD1. After removal of 5 bases from V and 0 bases from J, the junction contained 1 base not matched to a gene. The CDR3 sequence is 14 residues long. This CDR3 reads CASSRDSSNQPQHF. CDR3 coding DNA: TGTGCCAGCAGTAGGGACAGTAGCAATCAGCCCCAGCATTTT.